This entry lists 23 T cell receptor beta chains sequenced from one sample in a study of T cells after yellow fever vaccination. TCRdb used MiXCR to reprocess the 5' RACE reads, holding one entry per CDR3 protein. Of 200,000 to 300,000 distinct CDR3 sequences listed, 5.5% to 8.5% are singletons. Sequenced here: CD4+ T cells sorted from PBMCs, sampled on the day of the yellow fever booster vaccination. These receptors were taken from a man aged 25-40 years who received the YFV17D yellow fever vaccine.

This clonotype occurred a few times. The V call is TRBV9, the J call TRBJ2-3; no clear D. V gave up 3 bases and J gave up 2 bases, with 10 bases separating them. The CDR3 runs 14 residues. CDR1 and CDR2 (germline): SGDLS, YYNGEE. The CDR3 loop is CASSAVGFTDTQYF. CDR3 sequence (DNA): TGTGCCAGCAGCGCAGTAGGGTTCACAGATACGCAGTATTTT.

This clonotype has a handful of counts. The V gene is TRBV7-9, the J gene TRBJ2-3; weak D call: TRBD2 (8 bases). The CDR3 covers 15 residues. The germline V and J ends were trimmed by 5 bases and 5 bases, with 17 bases remaining between them. The germline V gene has CDR1 SEHNR and CDR2 FQNEAQ (reference sequence). The CDR3, as DNA: TGTGCCAGCAGCGAGGGGGCTAGCGGGCGAGATACGCAGTATTTT. Protein sequence: CASSEGASGRDTQYF.

This clonotype has only a few counts. The V gene is TRBV14, the J gene TRBJ2-7; D call uncertain. Germline values: CDR1 SGHDN, CDR2 FVKESK. CDR3 length: 16 amino acids. V was cut by 3 bases and J by 0 bases, with 15 bases left in between. CDR3 residues: CASSQSGNTNSYEQYF. The CDR3 nucleotides are TGTGCCAGCAGCCAGAGTGGGAATACCAACTCCTACGAGCAGTACTTC. Using reference TRBV14 and TRBJ2-7 for the parts outside the CDR3, the full variable domain is EAGVTQFPSHSVIEKGQTVTLRCDPISGHDNLYWYRRVMGKEIKFLLHFVKESKQDESGMPNNRFLAERTGGTYSTLKVQPAELEDSGVYFCASSQSGNTNSYEQYFGPGTRLTVT.

This clonotype occurred a few times. This rearrangement joins TRBV14 to TRBJ1-5, with no clear D. The CDR3 has 13 residues. Trimming took 1 base from V and 7 from J, leaving 8 bases between them. Germline V gene sequence: CDR1 SGHDN, CDR2 FVKESK. As DNA, the CDR3 is TGTGCCAGCAGCCAAGCCCTGGACCAGCCCCAGCATTTT. Translation: CASSQALDQPQHF.

The V and J genes are TRBV5-1 and TRBJ2-1; 7 bases agree with TRBD1. CDR3 length: 15 residues. Germline CDR1 and CDR2: SGHRS and YFSETQ. With 5 bases clipped from V and 6 bases from J, the junction kept 11 bases outside the gene matches. The chain's CDR3 is CASRPGTDTSNEQFF. The CDR3 region has the DNA TGCGCCAGCAGACCCGGGACAGACACTTCCAATGAGCAGTTCTTC.

The rearrangement joins TRBV7-2 to TRBJ1-1; unclear D gene. Deletions cut 5 bases from V and 4 bases from J, with 14 bases between. Germline values: CDR1 SGHTA, CDR2 FQGNSA. CDR3 length equals 14 residues. The CDR3 sequence is CASSPPGRLTEAFF. The CDR3 coding sequence is TGTGCCAGCAGCCCGCCGGGGAGACTCACTGAAGCTTTCTTT. Full variable domain (rest looked up from reference TRBV7-2 and TRBJ1-1): GAGVSQSPSNKVTEKGKDVELRCDPISGHTALYWYRQSLGQGLEFLIYFQGNSAPDKSGLPSDRFSAERTGGSVSTLTIQRTQQEDSAVYLCASSPPGRLTEAFFGQGTRLTVV.

This clonotype was counted at least ten times. J is TRBJ1-5 and V is TRBV20-1, with D hard to call. The CDR3 runs 12 residues. Trimming removed 7 bases at V and 4 bases at J, with 11 bases between. Germline V lookup: CDR1 DFQATT, CDR2 SNEGSKA (reference sequence). CDR3 region: CSVPGGNQPQHF. In DNA, the CDR3 is TGCAGTGTACCTGGCGGGAATCAGCCCCAGCATTTT.

The chain couples TRBV7-2 to TRBJ2-1; the match to TRBD2 covers 8 bases. Germline-derived CDR1 and CDR2 are SGHTA and FQGNSA. V lost 7 bases and J lost 1; bases outside the gene matches: 9. The CDR3 spans 16 residues. This CDR3 reads CASTPGGWGSYNEQFF. CDR3 nucleotides: TGTGCCAGCACCCCGGGGGGGTGGGGATCCTACAATGAGCAGTTCTTC.

This clonotype has just a few counts. V and J are TRBV5-5 and TRBJ2-7, with TRBD2 as a possible D gene (6 bases). The CDR3 sequence is 15 residues long. V was pared by 0 bases and J by 0 bases, with 10 bases between. CDR1 is SGHKS, CDR2 YYEKEE, per germline (reference sequence). CDR3 coding DNA: TGTGCCAGCAGCTTGGGGACTACCCCCTCCTACGAGCAGTACTTC. It translates to CASSLGTTPSYEQYF.

There are many counts of this clonotype. This rearrangement joins TRBV18 to TRBJ2-1; 9 nucleotides agree with TRBD2. The CDR3 loop spans 16 amino acids. The germline V gene has CDR1 KGHSH and CDR2 LQKENI. Trimming cost V 4 bases and J 6 bases; bases outside gene matches: 10. The CDR3 region has the DNA TGTGCCAGCTCACGTTTAGCGGGAGAGGTTGGCAATGAGCAGTTCTTC. Translated, it gives CASSRLAGEVGNEQFF.

This clonotype was seen repeatedly, ten times or more. CDR3 sequence reads: CAISESDRGSTEAFF. CDR3 nucleotide sequence: TGTGCCATCAGTGAGTCTGACAGGGGGTCCACTGAAGCTTTCTTT. This chain connects TRBV10-3 to TRBJ1-1; 9 bases map to TRBD1. Germline trimming cut 0 bases from V and 4 bases from J; bases unmatched to any gene: 3. The CDR3 is 15 residues long. Germline CDR1 and CDR2: ENHRY and SYGVKD.

The gene calls are TRBV7-2 and TRBJ1-6, with 7 positions matching TRBD1. V dropped 5 bases and J dropped 0; count of bases not matched to a gene: 7. CDR1 and CDR2 from the germline V gene are SGHTA and FQGNSA. The CDR3 length is 17 residues. The CDR3 coding sequence is TGTGCCAGCAGCCCACAGGGGCGGGGCTCCTATAATTCACCCCTCCACTTT. Residues: CASSPQGRGSYNSPLHF.

The genes are TRBV7-2 and TRBJ2-5, with 7 bases that match TRBD2. The germline V gene encodes CDR1 SGHTA and CDR2 FQGNSA. The CDR3 contains 14 residues. V shed 2 bases and J 1 base; nucleotides not matched to a gene: 1. In nucleotides, the CDR3 is TGTGCCAGCAGCTTATCTAGCGGCCAAGAGACCCAGTACTTC. This sequence encodes CASSLSSGQETQYF.

In this sample, this clonotype turned up many times. This chain uses TRBV6-6 with TRBJ2-7; D gene uncertain. The germline V gene has CDR1 MNHNY and CDR2 SVGAGI (reference sequence). Between the trimmed V and J ends, which lost 8 bases and 1 base, there was a span of 9 bases. The length of the CDR3 is 12 residues. The CDR3 bases are TGTGCCAGCGGTCGAAAGTCCTACGAGCAGTACTTC. Its protein product is CASGRKSYEQYF.

This clonotype was detected only a few times. V is TRBV6-5 and J is TRBJ2-5; 9 positions agree with TRBD1. The J segment lost 6 bases and the V segment lost 2 bases, leaving 7 bases of the junction unmatched. The CDR3 length is 15 residues. Looked up from germline, CDR1 is MNHEY and CDR2 is SVGAGI. The CDR3 nucleotides read TGTGCCAGCAGTTACGCGACGGGACAGGGTCAGACCCAGTACTTC. Residues: CASSYATGQGQTQYF.

This clonotype was observed at least ten times. The rearrangement uses TRBV20-1 and TRBJ2-5, with a possible D match to TRBD2 (5 bases). The CDR3 is made up of 14 amino acids. Germline-derived CDR1 and CDR2 are DFQATT and SNEGSKA (reference sequence). The ends were cut back, 6 bases at V and 0 bases at J, with 14 bases in the middle. For the CDR3, the DNA is TGCAGTGCCCCGAGGGCTGGGTACCAAGAGACCCAGTACTTC. Its protein product is CSAPRAGYQETQYF.

This clonotype turned up a few times. The rearrangement joins TRBV20-1 to TRBJ2-3; 12 nucleotides align to TRBD2. The CDR3 spans 15 residues. V trimming: 6 bases; J trimming: 4 bases; junction bases outside the gene matches: 8. The germline V gene encodes CDR1 DFQATT and CDR2 SNEGSKA (reference sequence). The CDR3 coding sequence is TGCAGTGCCCAGACTAGCGGGAGTGGGGCAGATACGCAGTATTTT. Residues: CSAQTSGSGADTQYF.

This clonotype was recorded many times. The V gene is TRBV20-1, the J gene TRBJ1-5, with no clear D. CDR1 is DFQATT, CDR2 SNEGSKA, per germline (reference sequence). V lost 3 bases and J lost 4, with 7 bases in between. The CDR3 totals 12 residues. The CDR3 here is CSASWENQPQHF. The CDR3 DNA reads TGCAGTGCTAGCTGGGAAAATCAGCCCCAGCATTTT.

The rearrangement joins TRBV5-1 to TRBJ2-6, with 7 bases lining up with TRBD2. This CDR3 comprises 15 residues. CDR1 and CDR2 from the germline V gene are SGHRS and YFSETQ. Unmatched junction bases numbered 1, after V lost 1 base and J lost 3 bases. The CDR3: CASSLTGGGANVLTF. CDR3 DNA: TGCGCCAGCAGCTTGACGGGGGGTGGGGCCAACGTCCTGACTTTC.

This clonotype was seen more than once but under ten times. V is TRBV28 and J is TRBJ2-3, with TRBD2 matching over 10 bases. The ends lost 2 bases at V and 3 bases at J; junction bases unmatched: 5. Germline CDR1 reads MDHEN; CDR2 reads SYDVKM. CDR3 size: 16 residues. The CDR3, as DNA: TGTGCCAGCAGTTTACTAGCGGGAGTTGGGACAGATACGCAGTATTTT. Its translation is CASSLLAGVGTDTQYF.

This clonotype was seen repeatedly, ten times or more. The chain has TRBV20-1 and TRBJ2-7; perhaps TRBD1 as D (5 bases). V lost 0 bases and J 6 bases, leaving 15 bases between the germline ends. CDR1 DFQATT and CDR2 SNEGSKA come from the germline V gene (reference sequence). This CDR3 has 14 amino acids. DNA for the CDR3: TGCAGTGCTAGAGATCCCCAGGGTGAAAGCGAGCAGTACTTC. Translation: CSARDPQGESEQYF.

V is TRBV20-1 and J is TRBJ2-1; 12 positions match TRBD2. Unmatched junction bases numbered 10, after V lost 5 bases and J lost 8 bases. Germline CDR1 DFQATT, CDR2 SNEGSKA (reference sequence). This CDR3 is 15 amino acids long. CDR3 nucleotide sequence: TGCAGTGCTTCCAGACTAGCGGGAGTGGTTGATGAGCAGTTCTTC. Protein sequence: CSASRLAGVVDEQFF.

The chain has TRBV3-1 and TRBJ2-7; TRBD1 aligns across 7 bases. The CDR3 totals 14 residues. After removal of 5 bases from V and 2 bases from J, the junction contained 6 bases not matched to a gene. Germline-derived CDR1 and CDR2 are LGHDT and YNNKEL (reference sequence). The CDR3 DNA follows: TGTGCCAGCAGCTTCCGGGACAGTACCTACGAGCAGTACTTC. It is translated as CASSFRDSTYEQYF.